One sample yielded the 28 T cell receptor beta chains listed below, sequenced in a study of cytomegalovirus exposure and HLA in healthy donors. The PCR made use of 60 Vbeta and 13 Jbeta primers. Libraries were prepared by immunoSEQ multiplex PCR; TCRdb keeps only in-frame clonotypes and omits some of them. The data hold 130,000 to 150,000 clones, with about 79% observed a single time. Material: PBMCs. The receptors shown here come from a male donor in good health and CMV-seronegative.

The CDR3 region has the DNA TGTGCCATCAGTGGGGCCGAGACCTACGAGCAGTACTTC. It codes for CAISGAETYEQYF. The chain is built from TRBV10-3 and TRBJ2-7; no firm D call. The CDR3 has 13 amino acids. Trimming left V 4 bases short and J 2 bases short, with 9 bases between. In germline, CDR1 is ENHRY, CDR2 SYGVKD.

The chain joins TRBV30 to TRBJ1-4, with a weak D call TRBD1 (5 bases). CDR1 is GTSNPN, CDR2 SVGIG, per germline (reference sequence). CDR3 length: 15 amino acids. Trimming stripped 3 bases from V and 0 bases from J, with 11 bases between. CDR3 sequence (DNA): TGTGCCTGGAGCGTCCCGGGGGCAACTAATGAAAAACTGTTTTTT. Its translation: CAWSVPGATNEKLFF.

This sequence joins TRBV5-1 and TRBJ1-2, with D possibly matching TRBD1 (6 bases). The ends were cut back, 0 bases at V and 7 bases at J, with 13 bases in the middle. CDR3 size: 14 residues. Per the germline V gene, CDR1 is SGHRS and CDR2 is YFSETQ. The CDR3 nucleotides are TGCGCCAGCAGCTTGGACAGGGCGGATCGTGGCTACACCTTC. This codes for CASSLDRADRGYTF.

The rearrangement joins TRBV6-6 to TRBJ1-1, with D tentatively TRBD1 (5 bases). Germline CDR1 and CDR2: MNHNY and SVGAGI (reference sequence). The CDR3 covers 14 residues. V lost 5 bases, J lost 3 bases, and 13 bases lay in between. Here the CDR3 reads CASSDPAGHTEAFF. The CDR3 coding sequence is TGTGCCAGCAGTGATCCCGCGGGGCACACTGAAGCTTTCTTT.

The genes are TRBV7-3 and TRBJ2-1; D call uncertain. The length of the CDR3 is 12 residues. The germline V and J ends were trimmed by 2 bases and 7 bases, with 6 bases remaining between them. CDR1 and CDR2 (germline): SGHTA, FQGTGA. The CDR3 region has the DNA TGTGCCAGCAGCTTATCCCAAAATGAGCAGTTCTTC. This codes for CASSLSQNEQFF.

V is TRBV10-3 and J is TRBJ2-5; 13 bases line up with TRBD2. J was trimmed by 3 bases and V by 6 bases; bases with no gene match: 7. The CDR3 spans 16 residues. Germline-derived CDR1 and CDR2 are ENHRY and SYGVKD. The CDR3 DNA reads as TGTGCCATCAGAGACCCGGGACTAGCGGGGAAAGAGACCCAGTACTTC. Translating gives CAIRDPGLAGKETQYF.

The gene calls are TRBV2 and TRBJ1-2; D unclear. The germline V gene has CDR1 SNHLY and CDR2 FYNNEI. The CDR3 contains 11 residues. Between the trimmed V and J ends, which lost 4 bases and 7 bases, there was a span of 7 bases. CDR3 region: CASSAAAGYTF. The DNA of the CDR3 is TGTGCCAGCAGTGCGGCGGCTGGCTACACCTTC.

This chain links TRBV19 with TRBJ2-5, with 8 bases lining up with TRBD2. After removal of 5 bases from V and 2 bases from J, the junction contained 13 bases not matched to a gene. The CDR3 length is 17 residues. The germline V gene encodes CDR1 LNHDA and CDR2 SQIVND (reference sequence). The CDR3 DNA reads TGTGCCAGTAGTGGGGGCGGGGGGTTGCGGGGGCAAGAGACCCAGTACTTC. It encodes CASSGGGGLRGQETQYF.

The genes are TRBV7-8 and TRBJ2-5; D possibly corresponds to TRBD2 (5 bases). Per the germline V gene, CDR1 is SGHVS and CDR2 is FQNEAQ. The CDR3 has 13 residues. Trimming shortened V by 3 bases and J by 5 bases, and 10 bases separated the two germline ends. The CDR3 bases are TGTGCCAGCAGCTTGGCGGGTTGGGAGACCCAGTACTTC. This sequence encodes CASSLAGWETQYF.

The V gene is TRBV29-1, the J gene TRBJ1-2, with 7 bases aligning to TRBD1. The germline gives CDR1 SQVTM, CDR2 ANQGSEA. This CDR3 region has 12 residues. Trimming took 7 bases from V and 4 from J; bases not matched to a gene: 6. The CDR3 coding sequence is TGCAGCGCCGAGAGGGACAGCTATGGCTACACCTTC. Translated: CSAERDSYGYTF.

This clone was recorded only once. The DNA of the CDR3 is TGTGCCAGTAGGCCGGGACAGAGGTCCTCTGAAGCTTTCTTT. Encoded protein: CASRPGQRSSEAFF. V gene TRBV19 combines with J gene TRBJ1-1; the match to TRBD1 covers 7 bases. The trim removed 6 bases at V and 6 bases at J, leaving 10 bases unmatched. The V gene's germline CDR1 is LNHDA and CDR2 SQIVND (reference sequence). This CDR3 has 14 amino acids.

V gene TRBV7-9 combines with J gene TRBJ2-1; 9 bases line up with TRBD2. There are 15 residues in the CDR3. The V gene's germline CDR1 is SEHNR and CDR2 FQNEAQ (reference sequence). V lost 3 bases to trimming and J lost 12 bases; unmatched junction nucleotides: 12. CDR3 amino acids: CASSLDLAGRRGQFF. CDR3 nucleotide sequence: TGTGCCAGCAGCTTGGACCTAGCGGGACGACGGGGGCAGTTCTTC.

The rearrangement joins TRBV27 to TRBJ2-1, with 13 positions matching TRBD2. CDR1 MNHEY and CDR2 SMNVEV come from the germline V gene (reference sequence). V lost 4 bases and J lost 7; bases outside the gene matches: 4. The CDR3 has 15 residues. CDR3 in DNA: TGTGCCAGCAGTTCCCGGACTAGCGGGGGAAATGAGCAGTTCTTC. Protein sequence: CASSSRTSGGNEQFF.

The chain joins TRBV5-1 to TRBJ2-3, with D unresolved. The CDR3 consists of 13 residues. Germline V gene sequence: CDR1 SGHRS, CDR2 YFSETQ. The V end was cut by 3 bases, the J end by 0 bases, with 5 bases between. The CDR3 region has the DNA TGCGCCAGCAGCTCACTTAGCACAGATACGCAGTATTTT. This codes for CASSSLSTDTQYF.

The J gene is TRBJ1-2, the V gene TRBV6-1; D might be TRBD1 (6 bases). This CDR3 spans 12 amino acids. From germline, CDR1 is MNHNS and CDR2 SASEGT. V shed 8 bases and J shed 3 bases, with 10 bases lying between them. The CDR3 sequence is CASHRADYGYTF. In DNA form, the CDR3 reads TGTGCCAGCCACAGGGCGGACTATGGCTACACCTTC.

The V and J genes are TRBV5-6 and TRBJ2-5; a weak D match, TRBD2 (6 bases). With 7 bases removed from V and 1 base from J, the gap between germline ends came to 17 bases. Germline assignment: CDR1 SGHDT and CDR2 YYEEEE. The CDR3 spans 15 residues. The CDR3 here is CASLLSGGTQETQYF. The CDR3 DNA reads as TGTGCCAGCCTCCTCTCCGGGGGAACCCAAGAGACCCAGTACTTC.

The rearrangement links TRBV14 to TRBJ1-1, with unresolved D. CDR3 size: 14 residues. With 4 bases removed from V and 4 bases from J, the gap between germline ends came to 13 bases. Germline-derived CDR1 and CDR2 are SGHDN and FVKESK. CDR3: CASSLKVRGTEAFF. DNA for the CDR3: TGTGCCAGCAGCCTAAAGGTACGGGGCACTGAAGCTTTCTTT.

The V and J genes are TRBV10-2 and TRBJ1-1; 8 positions match TRBD1. CDR3 length equals 15 residues. In germline, CDR1 is WSHSY, CDR2 SAAADI. The J segment lost 3 bases and the V segment lost 8 bases, leaving 11 bases of the junction unmatched. CDR3: CASGGTGVKDTEAFF. CDR3 DNA: TGCGCCAGCGGGGGGACAGGAGTAAAGGACACTGAAGCTTTCTTT.

The CDR3, as DNA: TGTGCCTGGAGTTTGGCAGGAGGGGGCTATGGGGGCTACACCTTC. Its protein product is CAWSLAGGGYGGYTF. The genes are TRBV30 and TRBJ1-2, with TRBD1 matching over 7 bases. The CDR3 loop spans 15 amino acids. V was pared by 2 bases and J by 8 bases, with 14 bases of the junction left unmatched. Germline lookup yields CDR1 GTSNPN and CDR2 SVGIG (reference sequence).

The chain uses TRBV5-4 and TRBJ2-1; maybe TRBD2 (5 bases). The CDR3 totals 14 residues. V lost 0 bases to trimming and J lost 5 bases, with 9 bases between them. CDR1 is SGHNT and CDR2 is YYREEE in the germline V gene (reference sequence). The CDR3 protein is CASSLGRRNNEQFF. The CDR3 DNA sequence: TGTGCCAGCAGCTTGGGACGGAGGAACAATGAGCAGTTCTTC.

The chain links TRBV7-9 to TRBJ2-7, with 10 positions matching TRBD1. The CDR3 spans 16 residues. The ends lost 6 bases at V and 0 bases at J; junction bases unmatched: 8. From germline, CDR1 is SEHNR and CDR2 FQNEAQ (reference sequence). For the CDR3, the DNA is TGTGCCAGCAGTCACCCCCGGGACAGGGGCTCCTACGAGCAGTACTTC. Translating it yields CASSHPRDRGSYEQYF.

This clone was observed a few times. The V gene is TRBV30, the J gene TRBJ1-1; D possibly corresponds to TRBD1 (5 bases). V gave up 4 bases and J gave up 11 bases, with 14 bases separating them. Germline V CDR1 and CDR2: GTSNPN, SVGIG (reference sequence). The CDR3 covers 11 residues. CDR3 coding DNA: TGTGCCTGGACGTGGGGGGGGTGGGCTTTCTTT. Translating it yields CAWTWGGWAFF.

This sequence joins TRBV7-2 and TRBJ2-1; D may be TRBD1 (5 bases). This CDR3 region has 15 residues. V dropped 0 bases and J dropped 2 bases, with 8 bases sitting between them. CDR1 and CDR2 from the germline V gene are SGHTA and FQGNSA. The CDR3 DNA reads TGTGCCAGCAGCTTAGCAGGGGATCCCTACAATGAGCAGTTCTTC. This gives the protein CASSLAGDPYNEQFF.

The V and J genes are TRBV14 and TRBJ1-3; D not certain. The CDR3 is 17 residues long. Per germline, CDR1 SGHDN and CDR2 FVKESK. V lost 1 base and J 5 bases, leaving 18 bases between the germline ends. The CDR3 DNA reads as TGTGCCAGCAGCCAAGGACTTCGGAGAGCCCCGCGAAACACCATATATTTT. Its translation is CASSQGLRRAPRNTIYF.

In the case of this clone: Mismatch with germline at one junction end may stem from a read error. J is TRBJ2-1 and V is TRBV7-7, with D maybe TRBD2 (5 bases). The CDR3 is 12 amino acids. CDR1 and CDR2 (germline): SSHAT, FNYEAQ (reference sequence). The CDR3 loop reads CASSSGLNEQFF. The DNA of the CDR3 is TGTGCTAGCAGCTCAGGACTCAATGAGCAGTTCTTC.

The chain uses TRBV13 and TRBJ1-6; 10 bases fit TRBD1. CDR3 size: 15 residues. From germline, CDR1 is PRHDT and CDR2 FYEKMQ (reference sequence). The trim removed 2 bases at V and 10 bases at J, leaving 5 bases unmatched. The CDR3 sequence: CASSLKGQGKSPLHF. CDR3 nucleotides: TGTGCCAGCAGCTTAAAGGGACAGGGGAAATCACCCCTCCACTTT.

The chain employs TRBV7-2 and TRBJ1-1, with a possible D match to TRBD1 (6 bases). V shed 5 bases and J shed 4 bases, with 11 bases lying between them. The V gene's germline CDR1 is SGHTA and CDR2 FQGNSA. CDR3 size: 13 residues. The DNA of the CDR3 is TGTGCCAGCAGCCCAAGGGGGGGCACTGAAGCTTTCTTT. The encoded protein is CASSPRGGTEAFF.

The table lists this clone with a few counts. The chain joins TRBV10-1 to TRBJ2-1; possible D gene TRBD1, 6 bases. The CDR3 is 15 residues long. Germline V gene data show CDR1 as WNHNN and CDR2 as SYGVQD (reference sequence). V dropped 0 bases and J dropped 5 bases, with 11 bases sitting between them. The CDR3 region has the DNA TGCGCCAGCAGTGAGTCGTGGGGGCCCCACAATGAGCAGTTCTTC. Translation gives CASSESWGPHNEQFF.